Given below is one T cell receptor (beta chain) in context. No antigen is known for it. TCRdb's table, derived via immunoSEQ multiplex PCR, lists solely in-frame clones and lacks some. The table records some 100,000 clones, over 65% of them present only once. The sample originates from a study of shared clonotypes between healthy human individuals. Findings and caveats of the study: Though the depth was large, rarefaction showed that sorted-subset sequencing was incomplete.

Germline V CDR1 and CDR2: DFQATT, SNEGSKA (reference sequence). Deletions cut 6 bases from V and 2 bases from J, with 8 bases between. This CDR3 has 11 amino acids. Sequences were obtained from memory CD8+ T cells sorted from blood. The sample's subset: CD45RO+ cells pooled with CCR7-negative TemRA cells. The clonotype originates from a woman in her 30s in good health. V and J are TRBV20-1 and TRBJ2-7; D is undetermined. The CDR3 protein is CSARRAYEQYF. DNA of the CDR3: TGCAGTGCCCGCCGGGCCTACGAGCAGTACTTC.